These 26 T cell receptor beta chains were all obtained from the same sample, sequenced in a study of spatial heterogeneity in lung cancer. Time point defined: sample taken at primary tumor resection. From tumor, nontumor lung or frozen PBMC, whole RNA was taken unsorted for sequencing. Using its own MiXCR run on the 5' RACE reads, TCRdb lists one record per CDR3 protein. Of 30,000 to 45,000 distinct CDR3 sequences in the sample, 5.2% were seen once. The sequencing here drew on PBMCs, taken at surgery. The receptor set was obtained from a female donor with early-stage non-small cell lung cancer.

There are many counts of this clonotype. The chain uses TRBV5-1 and TRBJ1-1, with D unresolved. The length of the CDR3 is 15 residues. Trimming took 2 bases from V and 4 from J, leaving 15 bases between them. Germline V gene lookup returns CDR1 SGHRS and CDR2 YFSETQ. The CDR3 loop reads CASSFVERASTEAFF. In DNA form, the CDR3 reads TGCGCCAGCAGCTTCGTTGAGAGGGCTAGCACTGAAGCTTTCTTT.

This clonotype is labeled medium-sized. V and J are TRBV7-9 and TRBJ1-1; no clear D gene. The V gene's germline CDR1 is SEHNR and CDR2 FQNEAQ (reference sequence). With 5 bases removed from V and 6 bases from J, the gap between germline ends came to 13 bases. The CDR3 has 13 amino acids. The CDR3 DNA follows: TGTGCCAGCAGCCAGGCCTCCCGGTCTGAAGCTTTCTTT. Its protein product is CASSQASRSEAFF. Variable domain in full (rest from reference TRBV7-9 and TRBJ1-1): DTGVSQNPRHKITKRGQNVTFRCDPISEHNRLYWYRQTLGQGPEFLTYFQNEAQLEKSRLLSDRFSAERPKGSFSTLEIQRTEQGDSAMYLCASSQASRSEAFFGQGTRLTVV.

This clonotype was seen repeatedly, ten times or more. The chain employs TRBV19 and TRBJ2-7, with D possibly TRBD1 on 6 matching bases. Trimming pared 2 bases from V and 0 bases from J, leaving 14 bases between. CDR3 size: 16 residues. Germline CDR1 and CDR2: LNHDA and SQIVND (reference sequence). The CDR3 nucleotides read TGTGCCAGTAGTATATCCGGGACACTGAGCTCCTACGAGCAGTACTTC. As protein: CASSISGTLSSYEQYF.

This clonotype was detected many times. The CDR3 sequence is CASTPLQGGGEQFF. The CDR3 DNA reads TGTGCCAGCACCCCCTTGCAGGGCGGGGGGGAGCAGTTCTTC. This rearrangement joins TRBV5-5 to TRBJ2-1; the match to TRBD2 covers 8 bases. Looked up from germline, CDR1 is SGHKS and CDR2 is YYEKEE (reference sequence). This CDR3 contains 14 residues. Trimming at V came to 6 bases and at J to 10 bases, leaving 12 bases not matched to a gene.

This clonotype occurred a few times. V is TRBV13 and J is TRBJ1-5; 8 positions agree with TRBD1. CDR1 is PRHDT, CDR2 FYEKMQ, per germline (reference sequence). The CDR3 consists of 14 residues. Losses at the gene ends were 1 base for V and 8 bases for J; bases not matched to a gene: 4. In DNA form, the CDR3 reads TGTGCCAGCAGCTTAGCAGGGGGCGGTGAGCCCCAGCATTTT. Translated, it gives CASSLAGGGEPQHF.

J is TRBJ2-5 and V is TRBV6-1; D not certain. The CDR3 runs to 14 residues. Germline lookup yields CDR1 MNHNS and CDR2 SASEGT. Trimming removed 1 base at V and 5 bases at J, with 11 bases between. The CDR3 loop reads CASSEEGSQETQYF. Written as DNA, the CDR3 is TGTGCCAGCAGTGAAGAGGGATCCCAGGAGACCCAGTACTTC.

This clonotype was recorded many times. The V and J genes are TRBV3-1 and TRBJ2-5; 9 nucleotides match TRBD1. Germline lookup yields CDR1 LGHDT and CDR2 YNNKEL (reference sequence). This CDR3 has 14 amino acids. J lost 1 base, V lost 4 bases, and 1 base had no gene match. The CDR3 coding sequence is TGTGCCAGCAGCCTACAGGGGGCCCAAGAGACCCAGTACTTC. Translation: CASSLQGAQETQYF.

This clonotype appeared many times. The chain combines TRBV12-5 with TRBJ1-5, with D possibly being TRBD1 (5 bases). The CDR3 runs to 13 residues. V lost 10 bases and J 4 bases, leaving 14 bases between the germline ends. The germline V gene encodes CDR1 LGHNT and CDR2 FRNRAP. In DNA, the CDR3 is TGTGCTATGGGGGGTCTTGGGAATCAGCCCCAGCATTTT. Protein: CAMGGLGNQPQHF.

This clonotype was detected ten times or more. The V and J genes are TRBV7-2 and TRBJ2-7, with D uncertain. CDR1 is SGHTA and CDR2 is FQGNSA in the germline V gene. The CDR3 is made up of 13 amino acids. V lost 5 bases to trimming and J lost 4 bases, with 12 bases between them. CDR3 coding DNA: TGTGCCAGCAGCCGGACCGTCGGGTACGAGCAGTACTTC. Protein: CASSRTVGYEQYF.

At least ten counts were recorded for this clonotype. The V and J genes are TRBV5-1 and TRBJ1-3; D ambiguous. The germline V and J ends were trimmed by 0 bases and 4 bases, with 11 bases remaining between them. CDR3 length: 15 residues. CDR1 and CDR2 from the germline V gene are SGHRS and YFSETQ. DNA of the CDR3: TGCGCCAGCAGCTTGGTTCCGGGGAGCGGAAACACCATATATTTT. Its protein is CASSLVPGSGNTIYF.

This clonotype was seen at least ten times. Because it lacks the conserved phenylalanine or tryptophan at the end, this CDR3 is likely a read error. The DNA is omitted, as the CDR3 cannot be located on it reliably, and the CDR3 follows TCRdb's listing. The CDR3: CASSTTEKRERL. This rearrangement joins TRBV21-1 to TRBJ2-1; the table's D call, TRBD2, was not checked against the DNA. TRBV21-1 is a recognized pseudogene. The CDR3 contains 12 residues when both ends are counted.

J is TRBJ2-4 and V is TRBV20-1; D gene unclear. The germline V gene encodes CDR1 DFQATT and CDR2 SNEGSKA (reference sequence). V shed 3 bases and J shed 0 bases, with 9 bases lying between them. The CDR3 has 14 residues. CDR3 region: CSASALLAKNIQYF. The CDR3 nucleotides are TGCAGTGCTAGTGCCCTCCTAGCCAAAAACATTCAGTACTTC.

The table lists this clonotype with many counts. The chain employs TRBV5-1 and TRBJ2-3, with TRBD2 matching 8 bases. Germline assignment: CDR1 SGHRS and CDR2 YFSETQ. CDR3 length equals 14 residues. The V segment lost 2 bases and the J segment 6 bases; nucleotides outside the gene matches: 5. The CDR3 loop is CASSLAGAVDTQYF. Here the CDR3 DNA reads TGCGCCAGCAGCTTAGCGGGGGCGGTGGATACGCAGTATTTT.

To note about this clonotype: A single base separates this from a much larger clone, so it may be a read error. This chain links TRBV28 with TRBJ1-4, with a weak D call TRBD1 (6 bases). The CDR3 has 19 residues. From germline, CDR1 is MDHEN and CDR2 SYDVKM. CDR3 DNA: TGTGCCAACAGTTCCGCGGGGGGCGCCGCGTTGGCGACTAATGAAAAACTGTTTTTT. Its protein is CANSSAGGAALATNEKLFF.

This clonotype came up many times. The V and J genes are TRBV10-1 and TRBJ1-2, with a tentative D call TRBD1 (5 bases). Germline loops: CDR1 WNHNN, CDR2 SYGVQD (reference sequence). V was pared by 2 bases and J by 8 bases, with 18 bases between. The CDR3 has 15 amino acids. CDR3 DNA sequence: TGCGCCAGCAGTGAGCCGATCGAGGCAGGGAGCGGCTACACCTTC. Translated: CASSEPIEAGSGYTF.

This clonotype has more than one count but fewer than ten. The chain has TRBV12-3 or TRBV12-4 and TRBJ1-5; no clear D. The CDR3 runs 14 residues. The V and J ends lost 3 bases and 3 bases respectively, with 9 bases between them. The CDR3 region is CASSFSNFNQPQHF. In nucleotides, the CDR3 is TGTGCCAGCAGTTTCTCTAACTTCAATCAGCCCCAGCATTTT.

This clonotype was detected ten times or more. This chain connects TRBV5-1 to TRBJ1-4; D is perhaps TRBD1 (5 bases). The CDR3 totals 16 residues. The germline V gene encodes CDR1 SGHRS and CDR2 YFSETQ. Trimming cost V 4 bases and J 3 bases, with 16 bases left between them. CDR3 DNA: TGCGCCAGCAGCCCCGAAGTTCGGGGCCCTAATGAAAAACTGTTTTTT. Its translation is CASSPEVRGPNEKLFF.

A few counts support this clonotype. The V call is TRBV29-1, the J call TRBJ2-7, with 9 bases that match TRBD1. The CDR3 consists of 15 residues. Germline CDR1 reads SQVTM; CDR2 reads ANQGSEA. V shed 1 base, J shed 0 bases, and the junction held 4 bases outside the gene matches. CDR3 loop: CSVEGPGQGSYEQYF. The CDR3 region has the DNA TGCAGCGTTGAAGGGCCGGGACAGGGCTCCTACGAGCAGTACTTC.

This clonotype appeared many times. The chain combines TRBV29-1 with TRBJ1-4; possible D gene TRBD1, 5 bases. CDR3 length: 12 residues. Germline assignment: CDR1 SQVTM and CDR2 ANQGSEA. V dropped 7 bases and J dropped 5 bases, with 11 bases sitting between them. CDR3 residues: CSGRDPNEKLFF. The CDR3, as DNA: TGCAGCGGCCGGGACCCAAATGAAAAACTGTTTTTT.

This clonotype has ten or more counts. This chain links TRBV1 with TRBJ1-6. TRBV1 is a pseudogene locus. There are 16 residues in the CDR3. The CDR3 coding sequence is TGCACCAGCAGCCAAGAGGGCCAGATGTATAATTCACCCCTCCACTTT. Translating it yields CTSSQEGQMYNSPLHF.

In its sample, this clonotype was seen many times. This chain links TRBV20-1 with TRBJ2-4; D is unclear. Trimming shortened V by 8 bases and J by 8 bases, and 13 bases separated the two germline ends. This CDR3 contains 11 residues. Germline-derived CDR1 and CDR2 are DFQATT and SNEGSKA (reference sequence). CDR3 sequence (DNA): TGCAGTCCCACCAGGCCCGACATTCAGTACTTC. It yields the protein CSPTRPDIQYF.

This clonotype was seen more than once but under ten times. This chain uses TRBV20-1 with TRBJ2-3; D might be TRBD1 or TRBD2, each matching 5 bases. Germline V gene data show CDR1 as DFQATT and CDR2 as SNEGSKA (reference sequence). CDR3 length: 11 residues. Trimming left V 6 bases short and J 5 bases short, with 9 bases between. The CDR3 here is CSAQRGDTQYF. The DNA of the CDR3 is TGCAGTGCCCAGAGGGGAGATACGCAGTATTTT.

The chain employs TRBV11-2 and TRBJ2-7; TRBD1 matches 7 bases. There are 14 residues in the CDR3. After removal of 1 base from V and 2 bases from J, the junction contained 2 bases not matched to a gene. CDR1 is SGHAT and CDR2 is FQNNGV in the germline V gene. The CDR3 bases are TGTGCCAGCAGCTTAGTTCAGGGGGCCTACGAGCAGTACTTC. This encodes CASSLVQGAYEQYF. The complete variable domain, with remaining parts taken from reference TRBV11-2 and TRBJ2-7, reads EAGVAQSPRYKIIEKRQSVAFWCNPISGHATLYWYQQILGQGPKLLIQFQNNGVVDDSQLPKDRFSAERLKGVDSTLKIQPAKLEDSAVYLCASSLVQGAYEQYFGPGTRLTVT.

CDR3 nucleotides: TGCAGTGCTTCCGAGTCGGGGGAGGGCTACAATGAGCAGTTCTTC. This sequence encodes CSASESGEGYNEQFF. The chain combines TRBV20-1 with TRBJ2-1; TRBD2 matches at 7 bases. The CDR3 contains 15 residues. V shed 5 bases, J shed 3 bases, and the junction held 10 bases outside the gene matches. Per the germline V gene, CDR1 is DFQATT and CDR2 is SNEGSKA (reference sequence).

Only one count was recorded for this clonotype. Since a much larger clone is just one base distant, this may be a read error. The chain links TRBV23-1 to TRBJ2-1, with TRBD1 matching 7 bases. TRBV23-1 is flagged as an ORF with uncertain function. The CDR3 is made up of 15 amino acids. The V segment lost 9 bases and the J segment 13 bases; nucleotides outside the gene matches: 21. The CDR3 reads CARAMGTDPPSSQFF. CDR3 nucleotide sequence: TGCGCCAGGGCCATGGGGACAGACCCTCCCAGTTCCCAGTTCTTC.

This clonotype was seen at least ten times. The CDR3 sequence is CASSPGAGYEQYF. The DNA of the CDR3 is TGTGCCAGCAGCCCCGGGGCTGGGTACGAGCAGTACTTC. The rearrangement joins TRBV7-9 to TRBJ2-7; D may correspond to TRBD1 or TRBD2 (5 bases each). The CDR3 consists of 13 residues. The germline gives CDR1 SEHNR, CDR2 FQNEAQ (reference sequence). V was shortened by 5 bases and J by 4 bases, with 12 bases between the two germline ends. Combining the CDR3 with reference TRBV7-9 and TRBJ2-7 gives the whole variable domain DTGVSQNPRHKITKRGQNVTFRCDPISEHNRLYWYRQTLGQGPEFLTYFQNEAQLEKSRLLSDRFSAERPKGSFSTLEIQRTEQGDSAMYLCASSPGAGYEQYFGPGTRLTVT.